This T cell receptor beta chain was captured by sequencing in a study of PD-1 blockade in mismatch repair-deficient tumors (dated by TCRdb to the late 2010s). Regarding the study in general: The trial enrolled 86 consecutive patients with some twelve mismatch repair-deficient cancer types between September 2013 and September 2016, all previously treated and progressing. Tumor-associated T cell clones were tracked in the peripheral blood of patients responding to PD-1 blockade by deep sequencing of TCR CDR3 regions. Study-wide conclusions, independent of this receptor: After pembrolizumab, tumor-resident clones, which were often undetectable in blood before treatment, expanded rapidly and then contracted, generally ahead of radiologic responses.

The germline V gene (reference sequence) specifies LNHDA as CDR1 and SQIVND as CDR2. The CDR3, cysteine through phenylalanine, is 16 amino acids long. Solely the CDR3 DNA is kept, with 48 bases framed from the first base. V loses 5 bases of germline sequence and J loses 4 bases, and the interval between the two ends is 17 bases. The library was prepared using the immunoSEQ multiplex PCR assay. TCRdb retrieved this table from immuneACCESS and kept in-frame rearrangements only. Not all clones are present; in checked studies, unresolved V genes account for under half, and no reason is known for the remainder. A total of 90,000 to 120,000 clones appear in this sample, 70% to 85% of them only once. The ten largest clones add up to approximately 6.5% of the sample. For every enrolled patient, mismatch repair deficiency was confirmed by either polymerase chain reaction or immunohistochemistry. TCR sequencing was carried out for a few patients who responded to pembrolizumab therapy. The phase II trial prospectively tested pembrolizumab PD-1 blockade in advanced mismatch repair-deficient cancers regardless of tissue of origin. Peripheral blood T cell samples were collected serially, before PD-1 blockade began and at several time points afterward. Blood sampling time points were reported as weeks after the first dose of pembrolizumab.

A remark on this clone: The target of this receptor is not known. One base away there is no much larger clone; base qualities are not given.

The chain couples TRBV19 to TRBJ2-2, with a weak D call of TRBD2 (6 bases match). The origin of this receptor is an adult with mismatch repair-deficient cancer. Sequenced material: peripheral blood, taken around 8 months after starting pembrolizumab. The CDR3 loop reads CASSFPGTAGTGELFF. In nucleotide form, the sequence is TGTGCCAGTAGTTTTCCCGGGACTGCGGGCACCGGGGAGCTGTTTTTT.